This TCR beta chain was captured by sequencing in a study of blood T cell repertoires in COVID-19. Across the whole study: The study drew acute and convalescent COVID-19 samples from the United States, Italy and Spain. The analysed material was cDNA or gDNA that came from T cells, B-cell-depleted T cells, or PBMCs.

The CDR3 has 13 amino acids. Trimming stripped 2 bases from V and 9 bases from J, with 14 bases between. This clone appeared once. Authors' methods: Reference gene primer amplification gave estimated nucleated cell counts. Sequenced by immunoSEQ multiplex PCR; TCRdb stores in-frame clones only, minus some. For V, J and clone size, that table is used; D and trimming come from the DNA. Among about 22,000 clones, approximately 80% were seen once, and the ten largest hold about a fifth. This rearrangement joins TRBV12-3 or TRBV12-4 to TRBJ2-7, with D possibly TRBD1 on 6 matching bases. This receptor was obtained from an elderly man with active or convalescent COVID-19. The sequenced material came from peripheral blood. In DNA, the CDR3 is TGTGCCAGCAGTTTATGGACAGACGGTTGGCAGTACTTC. It encodes CASSLWTDGWQYF.